The clone carrying this TCR beta chain has at least ten counts. The target antigen is unknown. Trimming took 6 bases from V and 7 from J; bases not matched to a gene: 10. The CDR3 sequence is 16 residues long. CDR1 is MNHEY, CDR2 SMNVEV, per germline (reference sequence). TCRdb itself ran the RT-PCR reads through MiXCR, one entry per CDR3 protein. The repertoire has 500,000 to 600,000 distinct CDR3 sequences, more than 15% of them found once; the top ten carry approximately 3%. The sample originates from a study of response to subunit inactivated influenza vaccine. Whole-study findings and limits: There was a suggestion from the authors that each seasonal influenza vaccination recruits few new T cells.

This clonotype was obtained from a man in his fifties or sixties who received an inactivated influenza vaccine. The chain uses TRBV27 and TRBJ2-1, with TRBD2 matching over 12 bases. This specimen consisted of CD4+ T cells sorted from PBMCs, obtained 23 months after vaccination. The CDR3 region is CASRDRLAGGRNEQFF. The CDR3, as DNA: TGTGCCAGCAGAGACCGGCTAGCGGGAGGGCGGAATGAGCAGTTCTTC.